Listed below are T cell receptor beta chains from one sample, sequenced in a study of beta chain features in type 1 diabetes. Sequencing used immunoSEQ multiplex PCR; TCRdb keeps in-frame clones, though not all of them. The sample yields 350,000 or so clones, roughly a fifth seen once. Sequencing was carried out using naive CD4+ T cells from blood. These receptors all stem from a young woman in good health. CDR3s include the opening cysteine and the closing phenylalanine or tryptophan. The D gene is left open where the match is weak. Part of the rows lack a size; the others show once, few, many or a class for expanded clones.

. TRBJ1-2 few 13 TRBV6-5 CASSLDGSYGYTF TGTGCCAGCAGCCTCGACGGGTCCTATGGCTACACCTTC
TRBD2 TRBJ2-1 few 15 TRBV7-6 CASSPLAGGPIEQFF TGTGCCAGCAGCCCACTAGCGGGGGGGCCCATTGAGCAGTTCTTC
. TRBJ1-1 . 14 TRBV5-6 CASSSPKRSTEAFF TGTGCCAGCAGCTCGCCTAAGCGGAGCACTGAAGCTTTCTTT
TRBD2 TRBJ2-7 . 15 TRBV6-5 CASSYHQRGTYEQYF TGTGCCAGCAGTTACCACCAGCGGGGGACCTACGAGCAGTACTTC
. TRBJ1-1 once 11 TRBV7-2 CALRGDTEAFF TGTGCCCTCCGGGGAGACACTGAAGCTTTCTTT
TRBD2 TRBJ2-7 . 14 TRBV16 CASSQLAGAYEQYF TGTGCCAGCAGCCAATTGGCGGGAGCCTACGAGCAGTACTTC
TRBD1 TRBJ2-7 . 14 TRBV2 CASSEIGDRYEQYF TGTGCCAGCAGTGAAATTGGGGACAGGTACGAGCAGTACTTC
TRBD1 TRBJ2-3 few 16 TRBV7-3 CASSLGSGQSTDTQYF TGTGCCAGCAGCTTGGGGTCGGGACAGTCCACAGATACGCAGTATTTT
. TRBJ2-7 few 11 TRBV20-1 CSASYGSEQYF TGCAGTGCTAGCTACGGGAGTGAGCAGTACTTC
. TRBJ1-1 . 14 TRBV6-5 CASSYSGAGTEAFF TGTGCCAGCAGTTATTCAGGGGCCGGGACTGAAGCTTTCTTT
. TRBJ2-7 . 12 TRBV6-6 CASTRDFYEQYF TGTGCCAGCACCCGGGACTTCTACGAGCAGTACTTC
. TRBJ2-6 few 17 TRBV5-1 CASSLQPSLSGANVLTF TGCGCCAGCAGCTTACAACCCTCTCTCTCTGGGGCCAACGTCCTGACTTTC
TRBD1 TRBJ2-7 . 15 TRBV5-6 CASTLRPGQHYEQYF TGTGCCAGCACCTTGCGTCCGGGACAGCACTACGAGCAGTACTTC
TRBD2 TRBJ2-1 . 17 TRBV10-3 CAISERLAGSSYNEQFF TGTGCCATCAGTGAGAGGCTAGCGGGGAGCTCCTACAATGAGCAGTTCTTC
. TRBJ2-2 . 11 TRBV13 CASSLHGELFF TGTGCCAGCAGCTTACACGGGGAGCTGTTTTTT
. TRBJ1-2 few 13 TRBV14 CASSQNRIYGYTF TGTGCCAGCAGCCAAAACAGGATTTATGGCTACACCTTC
. TRBJ2-7 . 14 TRBV7-2 CASSLGGSRYEQYF TGTGCCAGCAGCTTAGGAGGCTCCCGCTACGAGCAGTACTTC
. TRBJ2-2 . 13 TRBV9 CASTAQGTGELFF TGTGCCAGCACAGCACAGGGAACCGGGGAGCTGTTTTTT
. TRBJ1-1 once 13 TRBV29-1 CSVVQGMNTEAFF TGCAGCGTTGTCCAGGGGATGAACACTGAAGCTTTCTTT
. TRBJ1-5 . 17 TRBV18 CASSPRTAVSFGQPQHF TGTGCCAGCTCACCACGAACTGCGGTGTCCTTCGGTCAGCCCCAGCATTTT
TRBD1 TRBJ2-3 . 14 TRBV7-7 CASSDRGRADTQYF TGTGCTAGCAGCGACAGGGGGCGCGCAGATACGCAGTATTTT
. TRBJ2-1 many 13 TRBV30 CAWSRGQYNEQFF TGTGCCTGGAGTAGGGGCCAGTACAATGAGCAGTTCTTC
. TRBJ2-6 . 14 TRBV9 CASARVGGANVLTF TGTGCCAGCGCCCGGGTTGGTGGGGCCAACGTCCTGACTTTC
TRBD1 TRBJ1-1 few 13 TRBV7-9 CASSLTGGTEAFF TGTGCCAGCAGCCTAACAGGGGGCACTGAAGCTTTCTTT
. TRBJ2-1 few 13 TRBV18 CASSFGWESPQFF TGTGCCAGCTCTTTCGGGTGGGAGTCACCCCAGTTCTTC
TRBD2 TRBJ2-3 few 16 TRBV7-2 CASSLRLAVDTDTQYF TGTGCCAGCAGCCTTCGACTAGCGGTTGACACAGATACGCAGTATTTT
TRBD2 TRBJ2-7 few 15 TRBV14 CASSQERLAGAEQYF TGTGCCAGCAGCCAAGAAAGACTAGCGGGAGCCGAGCAGTACTTC
. TRBJ2-2 . 16 TRBV7-9 CASSAWTGRVTGELFF TGTGCCAGCAGCGCGTGGACAGGGAGGGTCACCGGGGAGCTGTTTTTT
TRBD2 TRBJ2-1 few 15 TRBV7-2 CASSSGTSDYNEQFF TGTGCCAGCAGCTCCGGGACTAGCGACTACAATGAGCAGTTCTTC
. TRBJ2-1 few 15 TRBV7-3 CASSLQGGTYNEQFF TGTGCCAGCAGCTTACAGGGCGGCACCTACAATGAGCAGTTCTTC
TRBD1 TRBJ2-7 . 16 TRBV18 CASSPSTGTGDYEQYF TGTGCCAGCTCACCTAGTACCGGGACAGGGGACTACGAGCAGTACTTC
. TRBJ1-1 . 15 TRBV7-9 CASSRREGRDTEAFF TGTGCCAGCAGCCGGAGGGAAGGTCGGGACACTGAAGCTTTCTTT
TRBD2 TRBJ2-2 few 16 TRBV4-1 CASSSTGTRSSGELFF TGCGCCAGCAGTTCAACCGGGACTAGGAGTTCCGGGGAGCTGTTTTTT
TRBD1 TRBJ1-2 . 16 TRBV2 CASSGGTGGPYYGYTF TGTGCCAGCAGTGGTGGGACAGGGGGCCCTTACTATGGCTACACCTTC
. TRBJ1-2 few 13 TRBV5-1 CASSPGTTYGYTF TGCGCCAGCAGCCCTGGGACAACCTATGGCTACACCTTC
TRBD2 TRBJ2-6 few 18 TRBV7-6 CASSPSTSGVAGANVLTF TGTGCCAGCAGCCCCTCAACTAGCGGGGTCGCTGGGGCCAACGTCCTGACTTTC
. TRBJ2-2 few 15 TRBV30 CAWNFGAGRSGELFF TGTGCCTGGAATTTTGGGGCCGGAAGGTCCGGGGAGCTGTTTTTT